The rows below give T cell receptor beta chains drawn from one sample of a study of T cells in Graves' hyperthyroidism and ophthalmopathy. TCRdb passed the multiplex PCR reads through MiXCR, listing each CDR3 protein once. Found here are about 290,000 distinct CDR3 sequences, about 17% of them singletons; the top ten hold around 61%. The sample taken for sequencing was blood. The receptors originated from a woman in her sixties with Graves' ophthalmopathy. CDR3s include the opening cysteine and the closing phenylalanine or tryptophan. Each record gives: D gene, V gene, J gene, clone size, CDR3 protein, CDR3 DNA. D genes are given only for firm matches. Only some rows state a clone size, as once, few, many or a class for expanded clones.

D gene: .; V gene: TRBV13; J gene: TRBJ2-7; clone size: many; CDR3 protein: CASSRNRYEQYF; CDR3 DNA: TGTGCCAGCAGCCGTAACAGGTACGAGCAGTACTTC
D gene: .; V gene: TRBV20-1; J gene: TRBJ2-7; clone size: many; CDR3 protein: CSAKHPASLRGRYEQYF; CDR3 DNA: TGCAGTGCAAAGCACCCCGCTAGCCTCCGGGGTCGCTACGAGCAGTACTTC
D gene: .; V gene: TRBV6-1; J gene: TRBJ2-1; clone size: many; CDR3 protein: CASTLGNEQFF; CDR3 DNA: TGTGCCAGCACTCTTGGGAATGAGCAGTTCTTC
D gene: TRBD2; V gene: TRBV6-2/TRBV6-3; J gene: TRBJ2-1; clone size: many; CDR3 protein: CASSRSGGPNNEQFF; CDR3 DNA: TGTGCCAGCAGTCGTAGCGGGGGCCCAAACAATGAGCAGTTCTTC
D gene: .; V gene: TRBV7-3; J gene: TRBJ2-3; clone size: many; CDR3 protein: CASSLIGSRYSTDTQYF; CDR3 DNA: TGTGCCAGCAGCTTAATAGGGTCCCGGTATAGCACAGATACGCAGTATTTT
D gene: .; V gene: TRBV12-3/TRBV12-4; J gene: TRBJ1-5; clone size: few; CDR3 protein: CASSYSWERPQHF; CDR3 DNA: TGTGCCAGCAGTTACTCCTGGGAACGGCCCCAGCATTTT
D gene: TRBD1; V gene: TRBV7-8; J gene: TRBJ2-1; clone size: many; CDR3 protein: CASSFQGATYNEQFF; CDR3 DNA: TGTGCCAGCAGCTTTCAGGGGGCCACCTACAATGAGCAGTTCTTC
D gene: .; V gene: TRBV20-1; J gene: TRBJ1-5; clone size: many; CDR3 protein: CSAQTGTQPQHF; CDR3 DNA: TGCAGTGCACAAACAGGGACTCAGCCCCAGCATTTT
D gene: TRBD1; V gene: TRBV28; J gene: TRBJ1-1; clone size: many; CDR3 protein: CASNPGDRALTEAFF; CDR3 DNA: TGTGCCAGCAACCCCGGAGACAGGGCCCTCACTGAAGCTTTCTTT
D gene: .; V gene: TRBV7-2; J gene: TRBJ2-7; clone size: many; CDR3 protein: CASSLMWDSYEQYF; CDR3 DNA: TGTGCCAGCAGCTTAATGTGGGACTCCTACGAGCAGTACTTC
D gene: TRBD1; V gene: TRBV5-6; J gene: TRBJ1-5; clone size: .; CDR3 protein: CASSLWTGDFSNQPQHF; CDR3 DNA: TGTGCCAGCAGCTTGTGGACAGGGGACTTTAGCAATCAGCCCCAGCATTTT
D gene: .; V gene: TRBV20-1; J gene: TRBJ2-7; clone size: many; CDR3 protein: CSARDRPGLIYEQYF; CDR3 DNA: TGCAGTGCTAGAGATCGACCAGGGTTGATCTACGAGCAGTACTTC
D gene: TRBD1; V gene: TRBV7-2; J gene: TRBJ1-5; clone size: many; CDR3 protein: CASGGQGDQPQHF; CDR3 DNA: TGTGCCTCCGGGGGGCAGGGGGATCAGCCCCAGCATTTT
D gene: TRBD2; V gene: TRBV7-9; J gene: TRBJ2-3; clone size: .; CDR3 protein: CASSLRAGAKDTQYF; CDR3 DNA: TGTGCCAGCAGCTTACGGGCGGGAGCCAAAGATACGCAGTATTTT
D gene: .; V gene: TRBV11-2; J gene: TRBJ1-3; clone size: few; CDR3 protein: CASSLLGGPGSSGNTIYF; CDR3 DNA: TGTGCCAGCAGCCTCTTAGGGGGACCGGGGTCCTCTGGAAACACCATATATTTT
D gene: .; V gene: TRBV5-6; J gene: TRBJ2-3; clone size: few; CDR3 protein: CASSLQARGSNTQYF; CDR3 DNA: TGTGCCAGCAGCTTGCAGGCTAGGGGGTCGAATACGCAGTATTTT
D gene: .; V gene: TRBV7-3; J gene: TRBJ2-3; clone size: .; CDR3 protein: CASSLSLSSRTQYF; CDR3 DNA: TGTGCCAGCAGCTTAAGTTTAAGCTCTAGGACGCAGTATTTT
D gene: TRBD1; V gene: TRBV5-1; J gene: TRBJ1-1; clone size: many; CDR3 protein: CASSPGQGMNTEAFF; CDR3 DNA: TGCGCCAGCAGCCCCGGACAGGGGATGAACACTGAAGCTTTCTTT
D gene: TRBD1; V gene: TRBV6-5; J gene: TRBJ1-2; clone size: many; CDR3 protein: CASSLLGTGGYGYTF; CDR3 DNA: TGTGCCAGCAGTCTACTCGGGACAGGGGGATATGGCTACACCTTC
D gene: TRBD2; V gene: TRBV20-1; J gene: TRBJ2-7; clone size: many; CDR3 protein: CSARQGASGGIYEQYF; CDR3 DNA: TGCAGTGCTAGGCAAGGGGCTAGCGGGGGTATTTACGAGCAGTACTTC
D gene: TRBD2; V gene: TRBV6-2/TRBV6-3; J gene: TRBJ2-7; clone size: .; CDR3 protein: CAGPASGDPISYEQYF; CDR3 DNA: TGTGCCGGGCCTGCTAGCGGGGACCCGATCTCCTACGAGCAGTACTTC
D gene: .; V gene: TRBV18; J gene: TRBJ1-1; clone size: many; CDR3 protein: CASSPQGLMNTEAFF; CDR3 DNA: TGTGCCAGCTCACCACAGGGACTGATGAACACTGAAGCTTTCTTT
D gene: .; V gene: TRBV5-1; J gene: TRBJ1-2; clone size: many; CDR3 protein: CASSALTADYGYTF; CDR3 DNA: TGCGCCAGCAGCGCGTTGACAGCCGACTATGGCTACACCTTC
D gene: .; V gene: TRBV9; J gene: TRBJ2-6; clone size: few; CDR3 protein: CASGRRSGANVLTF; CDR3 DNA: TGTGCCAGCGGACGGCGCTCTGGGGCCAACGTCCTGACTTTC
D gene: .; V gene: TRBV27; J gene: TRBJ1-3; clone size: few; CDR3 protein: CASRTRAGNTIYF; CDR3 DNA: TGTGCCAGCCGAACAAGGGCTGGAAACACCATATATTTT
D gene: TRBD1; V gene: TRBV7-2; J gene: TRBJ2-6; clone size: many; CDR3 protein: CASSPGQGGYVLTF; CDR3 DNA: TGTGCCAGCAGCCCCGGACAGGGAGGATACGTCCTGACTTTC
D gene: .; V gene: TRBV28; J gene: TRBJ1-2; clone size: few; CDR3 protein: CASNTPGRGGGYTF; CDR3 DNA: TGTGCCAGCAATACCCCGGGCCGGGGGGGAGGCTACACCTTC
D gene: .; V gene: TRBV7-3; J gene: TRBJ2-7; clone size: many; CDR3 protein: CASSLRWDSNLMVAYEQYF; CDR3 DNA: TGTGCCAGCAGCTTAAGGTGGGACTCGAACTTGATGGTTGCCTACGAGCAGTACTTC
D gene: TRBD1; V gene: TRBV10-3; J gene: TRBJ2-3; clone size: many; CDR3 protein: CAIGTGSTDTQYF; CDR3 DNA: TGTGCCATCGGGACAGGGAGCACAGATACGCAGTATTTT
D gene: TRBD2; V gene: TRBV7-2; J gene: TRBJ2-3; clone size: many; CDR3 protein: CASSLRLTGTSGGWDTQYF; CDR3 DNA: TGTGCCAGCAGCCTACGTTTGACCGGGACTAGCGGGGGGTGGGATACGCAGTATTTT
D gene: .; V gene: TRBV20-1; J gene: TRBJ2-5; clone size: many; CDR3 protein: CSARDPAGAGETQYF; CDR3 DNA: TGCAGTGCTAGAGATCCCGCGGGGGCGGGAGAGACCCAGTACTTC
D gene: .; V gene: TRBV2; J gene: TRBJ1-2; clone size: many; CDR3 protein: CASTLNGRSFNGYTF; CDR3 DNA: TGTGCCAGCACCCTCAATGGTCGGAGCTTTAACGGCTACACCTTC
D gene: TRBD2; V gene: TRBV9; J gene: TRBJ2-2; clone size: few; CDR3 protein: CASSVGGGTGELFF; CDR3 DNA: TGTGCCAGCAGCGTAGGCGGGGGGACCGGGGAGCTGTTTTTT
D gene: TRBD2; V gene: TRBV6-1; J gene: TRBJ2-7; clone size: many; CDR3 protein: CASRPSGGPDEQYF; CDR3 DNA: TGTGCCAGCCGGCCAAGCGGGGGTCCCGACGAGCAGTACTTC
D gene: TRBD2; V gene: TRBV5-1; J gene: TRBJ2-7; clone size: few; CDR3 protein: CASSLGRDTSGRDLYEQYF; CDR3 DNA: TGCGCCAGCAGCTTGGGTAGAGACACTAGCGGGAGAGACCTGTACGAGCAGTACTTC
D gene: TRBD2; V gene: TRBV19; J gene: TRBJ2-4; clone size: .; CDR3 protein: CASSWTSGTNIQYF; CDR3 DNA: TGTGCCAGTAGTTGGACTAGCGGGACAAACATTCAGTACTTC
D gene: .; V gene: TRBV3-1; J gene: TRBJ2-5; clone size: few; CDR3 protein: CASSQSGPLNLGRQYF; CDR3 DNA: TGTGCCAGCAGCCAATCGGGCCCCTTAAATTTGGGGCGTCAGTACTTC
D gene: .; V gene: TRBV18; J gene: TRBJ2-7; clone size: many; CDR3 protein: CASSPTTDWYEQYF; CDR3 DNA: TGTGCCAGCTCTCCGACGACAGACTGGTACGAGCAGTACTTC
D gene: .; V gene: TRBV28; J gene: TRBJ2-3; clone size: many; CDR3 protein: CASSFLSSKTGPSHSTDTQYF; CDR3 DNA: TGTGCCAGCAGTTTCTTAAGTTCAAAGACCGGCCCTTCTCATAGCACAGATACGCAGTATTTT
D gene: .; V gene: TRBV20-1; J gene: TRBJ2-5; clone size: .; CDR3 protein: CSATQETQYF; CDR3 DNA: TGCAGTGCTACCCAAGAGACCCAGTACTTC
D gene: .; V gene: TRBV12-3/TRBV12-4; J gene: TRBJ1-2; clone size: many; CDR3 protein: CASSLLDRLNYGYTF; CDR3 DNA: TGTGCCAGCAGTTTACTCGACCGGCTTAACTATGGCTACACCTTC
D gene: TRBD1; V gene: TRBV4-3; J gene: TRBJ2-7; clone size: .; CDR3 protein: CASSEGTGYYEQYF; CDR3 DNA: TGCGCCAGCAGCGAGGGGACAGGATACTACGAGCAGTACTTC
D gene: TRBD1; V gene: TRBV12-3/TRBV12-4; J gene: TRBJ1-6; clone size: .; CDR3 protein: CASSPGDRGLNSPLHF; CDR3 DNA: TGTGCCAGCAGTCCCGGGGACAGGGGGCTGAATTCACCCCTCCACTTT
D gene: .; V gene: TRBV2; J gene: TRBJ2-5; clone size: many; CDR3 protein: CASSAYEETQYF; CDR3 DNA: TGTGCCAGCAGTGCTTATGAAGAGACCCAGTACTTC
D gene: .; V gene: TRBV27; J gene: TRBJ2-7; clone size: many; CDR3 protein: CASSGGGGRSYEQYF; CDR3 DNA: TGTGCCAGCAGTGGGGGGGGGGGCCGGTCCTACGAGCAGTACTTC